This T cell receptor beta chain was recorded in a study of T cells in Graves' hyperthyroidism and ophthalmopathy. This clonotype was counted ten times or more. Each ophthalmopathy patient scored at least 3 on the Clinical Activity Score and at least 4 on NOSPECS grade, with duration under 3 months. Those patients with uncontrolled infection, other autoimmune disease, pregnancy or lactation were excluded. TCR beta CDR3 regions were amplified from RNA transcripts. First-round RT-PCR targeting the TCR CDR3 was performed with the HTBI primer set. TCRdb re-derived calls from the multiplex PCR reads in MiXCR, one entry per CDR3 protein. The table records 400,000 or so distinct CDR3 sequences, about 14% of them present only once. The CDR3 is 16 residues long. Germline-derived CDR1 and CDR2 are LNHNV and YYDKDF (reference sequence). Trimming shortened V by 0 bases and J by 2 bases, and 13 bases separated the two germline ends.

This receptor was identified in a man in his fifties with Graves' ophthalmopathy. What was sequenced was blood. The chain links TRBV15 to TRBJ1-2, with no clear D. In DNA, the CDR3 is TGTGCCACCAGCAGAGATATGGCTGCGGGAAACTATGGCTACACCTTC. It specifies CATSRDMAAGNYGYTF. Variable domain in full (rest from reference TRBV15 and TRBJ1-2): DAMVIQNPRYQVTQFGKPVTLSCSQTLNHNVMYWYQQKSSQAPKLLFHYYDKDFNNEADTPDNFQSRRPNTSFCFLDIRSPGLGDTAMYLCATSRDMAAGNYGYTFGSGTRLTVV.